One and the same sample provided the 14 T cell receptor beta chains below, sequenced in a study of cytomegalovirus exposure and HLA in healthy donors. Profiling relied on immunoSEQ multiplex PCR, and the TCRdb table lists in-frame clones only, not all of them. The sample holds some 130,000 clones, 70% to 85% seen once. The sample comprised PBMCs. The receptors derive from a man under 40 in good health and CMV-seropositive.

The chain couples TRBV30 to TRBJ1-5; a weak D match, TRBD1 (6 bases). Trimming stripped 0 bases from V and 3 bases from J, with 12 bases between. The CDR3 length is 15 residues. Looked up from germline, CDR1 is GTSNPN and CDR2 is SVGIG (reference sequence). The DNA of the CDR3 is TGTGCCTGGAGTGTACATCGACAGGTCAATCAGCCCCAGCATTTT. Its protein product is CAWSVHRQVNQPQHF.

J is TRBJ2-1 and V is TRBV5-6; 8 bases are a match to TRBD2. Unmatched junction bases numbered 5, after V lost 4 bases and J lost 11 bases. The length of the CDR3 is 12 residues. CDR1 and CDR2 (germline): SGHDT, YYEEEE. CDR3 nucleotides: TGTGCCAGCAGCATGACTAGCGCCCAGCAGTTCTTC. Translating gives CASSMTSAQQFF.

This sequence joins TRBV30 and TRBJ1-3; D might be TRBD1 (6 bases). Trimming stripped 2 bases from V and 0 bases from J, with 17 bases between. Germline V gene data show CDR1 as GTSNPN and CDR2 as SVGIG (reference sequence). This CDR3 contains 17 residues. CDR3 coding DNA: TGTGCCTGGAGTTATTTTACAGGGTCCCGCTCTGGAAACACCATATATTTT. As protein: CAWSYFTGSRSGNTIYF.

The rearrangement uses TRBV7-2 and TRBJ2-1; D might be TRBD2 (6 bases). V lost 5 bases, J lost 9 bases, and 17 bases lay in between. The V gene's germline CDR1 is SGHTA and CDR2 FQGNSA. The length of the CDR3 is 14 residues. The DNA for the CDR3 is TGTGCCAGCAGCGCCCGAGGGAGGAAGGGTGAGCAGTTCTTC. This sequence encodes CASSARGRKGEQFF.

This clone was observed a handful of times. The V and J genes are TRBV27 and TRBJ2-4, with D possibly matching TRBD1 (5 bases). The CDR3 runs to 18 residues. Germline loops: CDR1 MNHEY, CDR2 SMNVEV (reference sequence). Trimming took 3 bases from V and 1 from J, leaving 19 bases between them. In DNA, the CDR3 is TGTGCCAGCAGTTTGAACGAGGCGCAGGGTTCGGCCAAAAACATTCAGTACTTC. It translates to CASSLNEAQGSAKNIQYF.

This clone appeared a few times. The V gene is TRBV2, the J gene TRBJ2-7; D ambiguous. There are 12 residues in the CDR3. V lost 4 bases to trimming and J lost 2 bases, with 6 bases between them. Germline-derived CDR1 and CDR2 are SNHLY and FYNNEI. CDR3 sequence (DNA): TGTGCCAGCAGTGCCCTCGCCTACGAGCAGTACTTC. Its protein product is CASSALAYEQYF. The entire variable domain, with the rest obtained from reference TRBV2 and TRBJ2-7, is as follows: EPEVTQTPSHQVTQMGQEVILRCVPISNHLYFYWYRQILGQKVEFLVSFYNNEISEKSEIFDDQFSVERPDGSNFTLKIRSTKLEDSAMYFCASSALAYEQYFGPGTRLTVT.

This CDR3 reads CASSLFQGALNTEAFF. The CDR3 nucleotides are TGCGCCAGCAGCTTGTTTCAGGGGGCGCTTAACACTGAAGCTTTCTTT. This chain connects TRBV5-1 to TRBJ1-1, with 8 bases fitting TRBD1. V dropped 1 base and J dropped 2; count of bases not matched to a gene: 7. This CDR3 region has 16 residues. Germline V CDR1 and CDR2: SGHRS, YFSETQ.

The CDR3 sequence: CASSRQGAQETQYF. The CDR3 DNA is TGCGCCAGCAGTAGACAGGGGGCGCAAGAGACCCAGTACTTC. The rearrangement uses TRBV5-1 and TRBJ2-5; 10 bases are shared with TRBD1. Trimming took 5 bases from V and 2 from J; bases not matched to a gene: 3. Germline assignment: CDR1 SGHRS and CDR2 YFSETQ. CDR3 length: 14 amino acids.

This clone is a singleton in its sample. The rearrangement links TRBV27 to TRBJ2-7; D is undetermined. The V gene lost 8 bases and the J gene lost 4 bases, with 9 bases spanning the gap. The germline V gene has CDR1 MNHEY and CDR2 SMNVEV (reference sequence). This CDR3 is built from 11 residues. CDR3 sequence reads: CASPVAYEQYF. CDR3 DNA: TGTGCCAGCCCCGTGGCATACGAGCAGTACTTC.

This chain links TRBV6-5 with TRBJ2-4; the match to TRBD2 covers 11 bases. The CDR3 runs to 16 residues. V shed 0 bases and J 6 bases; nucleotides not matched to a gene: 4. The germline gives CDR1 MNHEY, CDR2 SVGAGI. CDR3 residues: CASSYSPSGGTNIQYF. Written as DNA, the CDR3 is TGTGCCAGCAGTTACTCACCTAGCGGGGGGACAAACATTCAGTACTTC.

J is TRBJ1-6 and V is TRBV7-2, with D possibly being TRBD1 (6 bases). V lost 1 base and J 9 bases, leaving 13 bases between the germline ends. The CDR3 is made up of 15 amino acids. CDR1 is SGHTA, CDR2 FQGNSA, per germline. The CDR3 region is CASSLGEGGTSPLHF. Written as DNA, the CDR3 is TGTGCCAGCAGCTTAGGAGAGGGGGGGACTTCACCCCTCCACTTT.

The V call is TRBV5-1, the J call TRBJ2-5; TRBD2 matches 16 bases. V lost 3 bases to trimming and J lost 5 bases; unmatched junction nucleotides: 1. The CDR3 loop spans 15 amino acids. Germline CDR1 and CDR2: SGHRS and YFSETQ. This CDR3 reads CASSSGLAGGETQYF. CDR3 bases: TGCGCCAGCAGCTCGGGACTAGCGGGGGGGGAGACCCAGTACTTC.

The CDR3 protein is CASSEEYEQYF. CDR3 in DNA: TGTGCCAGCAGTGAGGAGTACGAGCAGTACTTC. The chain combines TRBV2 with TRBJ2-7, with D hard to call. There are 11 residues in the CDR3. Germline V gene data show CDR1 as SNHLY and CDR2 as FYNNEI. V was clipped by 3 bases and J by 4 bases, with 4 bases between them.

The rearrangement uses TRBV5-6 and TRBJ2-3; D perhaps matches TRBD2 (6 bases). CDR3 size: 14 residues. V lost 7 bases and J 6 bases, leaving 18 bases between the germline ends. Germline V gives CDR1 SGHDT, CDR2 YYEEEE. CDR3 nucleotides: TGTGCCAGCGACCGGGAGCTTCGCCAGGATACGCAGTATTTT. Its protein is CASDRELRQDTQYF.